The 5 T cell receptor beta chains reported below all come from one sample, sequenced in a study of blood T cell repertoires in COVID-19 (dated by TCRdb to 2018 to 2020). The library was produced with the immunoSEQ multiplex PCR assay. Here the immuneACCESS table is served through TCRdb, limited to in-frame sequences with V and J called. Missing clones are a known gap in these copies; in checked studies unresolved V genes cover under half, and the rest lacks a known reason. The sample table holds 300,000 to 450,000 clones, of which roughly 90% were seen once. The ten top clones hold 3% of the sample. Specimen: peripheral blood. Source of these receptors: a woman aged 30 to 39 with COVID-19, enrolled during active disease.

This clone was seen once. The chain combines TRBV4-1 with TRBJ2-3; TRBD2 matches 8 bases. This CDR3 is built from 18 residues. V lost 1 base, J lost 14 bases, and 23 bases stayed unmatched. Germline CDR1 is MGHRA and CDR2 is YSYEKL. This CDR3 is CASSQAVFRGLDRAGWYF. The CDR3 DNA reads as TGCGCCAGCAGCCAAGCAGTATTCAGGGGACTAGACCGGGCCGGGTGGTATTTT.

The CDR3 spells CASSYRGSGELTDTQYF. The CDR3 region has the DNA TGTGCCAGCAGTTACCGGGGTAGCGGGGAGCTCACAGATACGCAGTATTTT. This chain links TRBV6-2 or TRBV6-3 with TRBJ2-3; 8 bases are shared with TRBD2. The CDR3 spans 17 residues. V gave up 2 bases and J gave up 2 bases; unmatched junction bases: 9. Germline V gives CDR1 MNHEY, CDR2 SVGEGT.

The V and J genes are TRBV7-2 and TRBJ1-2, with TRBD1 identical over 7 bases. Germline trimming cut 4 bases from V and 0 bases from J; bases unmatched to any gene: 5. Germline-derived CDR1 and CDR2 are SGHTA and FQGNSA. The length of the CDR3 is 15 residues. The CDR3 DNA sequence: TGTGCCAGCAGCTCTACAGGGGCCCCTAACTATGGCTACACCTTC. It translates to CASSSTGAPNYGYTF.

This chain connects TRBV24-1 to TRBJ2-2; 12 positions agree with TRBD2. The CDR3 runs to 18 residues. V dropped 3 bases and J dropped 0; count of bases not matched to a gene: 4. CDR1 KGHDR and CDR2 SFDVKD come from the germline V gene. The CDR3: CATSDLGLAGSNTGELFF. Here the CDR3 DNA reads TGTGCCACCAGTGATCTAGGACTAGCGGGGTCGAACACCGGGGAGCTGTTTTTT.

Only one count was recorded for this clone. V and J are TRBV27 and TRBJ2-1, with 8 nucleotides matching TRBD2. The V gene's germline CDR1 is MNHEY and CDR2 SMNVEV (reference sequence). With 4 bases clipped from V and 5 bases from J, the junction kept 10 bases outside the gene matches. The CDR3 covers 16 residues. The CDR3 here is CASSSRGSGIHNEQFF. For the CDR3, the DNA is TGTGCCAGCAGTTCACGAGGTAGCGGGATACACAATGAGCAGTTCTTC.